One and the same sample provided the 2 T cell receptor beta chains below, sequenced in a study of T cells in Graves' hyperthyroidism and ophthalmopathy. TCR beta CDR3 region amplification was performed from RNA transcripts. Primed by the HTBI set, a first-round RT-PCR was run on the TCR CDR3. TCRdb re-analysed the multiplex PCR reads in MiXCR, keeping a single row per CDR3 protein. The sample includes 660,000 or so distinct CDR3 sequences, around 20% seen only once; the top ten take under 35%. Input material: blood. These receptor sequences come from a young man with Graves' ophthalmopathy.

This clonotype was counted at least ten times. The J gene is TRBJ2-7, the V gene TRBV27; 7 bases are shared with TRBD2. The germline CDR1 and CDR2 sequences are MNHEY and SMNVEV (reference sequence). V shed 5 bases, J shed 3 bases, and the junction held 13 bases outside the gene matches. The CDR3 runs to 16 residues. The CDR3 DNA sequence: TGTGCCAGCAGTCTAAAATCCGGGACTAATTACTACGAGCAGTACTTC. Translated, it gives CASSLKSGTNYYEQYF.

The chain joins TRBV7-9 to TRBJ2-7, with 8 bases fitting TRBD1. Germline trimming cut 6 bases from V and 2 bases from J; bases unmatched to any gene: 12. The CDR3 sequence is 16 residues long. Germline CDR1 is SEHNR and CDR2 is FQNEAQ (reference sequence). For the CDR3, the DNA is TGTGCCAGCAGACCCACACTCGGACAGGGAACCTACGAGCAGTACTTC. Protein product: CASRPTLGQGTYEQYF.